This T cell receptor (beta chain) appears in the sequencing data of a study of T cell changes during pregnancy in multiple sclerosis (dated by TCRdb to the late 2010s). For the wider study: The study examined how the T cell repertoire changed over the course of pregnancy in women with multiple sclerosis.

The CDR3 sequence holds 18 residues, the cysteine and phenylalanine included. Only the CDR3 DNA is retained, 54 bases long and in frame from the first base. V is reduced by 7 bases and J by 0 bases, leaving a spacing of 22 bases between them. CDR1 SNHLY and CDR2 FYNNEI were looked up in the germline V gene. The library was built by means of the immunoSEQ multiplex PCR assay. TCRdb re-hosts the immuneACCESS table, in-frame sequences only. Its copies lack some clones; in the studies checked, an unresolved V gene accounts for under half of them, and the cause for the rest is not known. For this sample there are 30,000 to 50,000 clones; 91% appear just once. The ten largest clones represent over 0.4% of the sample. Comment on this clone: Its specific antigen is unknown. The sample holds no much larger clone one base away, and base qualities are not on file.

Here the sequenced sample was CD4+ T cells from peripheral blood mononuclear cells, taken in the third trimester of pregnancy. This receptor was obtained from a female donor in good health, enrolled as a control in a pregnancy study. The chain is assembled from TRBV2 and TRBJ2-1; matching of 6 bases hints at TRBD1 as the D gene. For the CDR3, the sequence is CASIRGPQPISSYNEQFF. The DNA reads TGTGCCAGCATCAGGGGACCACAACCGATTAGCTCCTACAATGAGCAGTTCTTC.